A single sample gave rise to the 26 T cell receptor beta chains below, sequenced in a study of T cell responses to AZD1222 COVID-19 vaccine. Data came from immunoSEQ multiplex PCR; TCRdb stores just in-frame clones and leaves some out. The table includes over 95,000 clones, approximately 90% detected once. The source was peripheral blood, collected on day 0 of AZD1222 vaccination. The origin of the receptors is an adult in good health.

The table lists this clone with a count of one. This rearrangement joins TRBV5-1 to TRBJ2-5; maybe TRBD1 (6 bases). Germline V gene lookup returns CDR1 SGHRS and CDR2 YFSETQ. Trimming removed 3 bases from V and 4 bases from J, with 22 bases in between. CDR3 length equals 17 residues. CDR3 in amino acids: CASSSTPGRRGGETQYF. CDR3 in DNA: TGCGCCAGCAGCTCCACTCCCGGACGAAGAGGGGGAGAGACCCAGTACTTC.

The chain joins TRBV19 to TRBJ2-3; D not certain. The V gene lost 0 bases and the J gene lost 2 bases, with 12 bases spanning the gap. The CDR3 spans 16 residues. The germline CDR1 and CDR2 sequences are LNHDA and SQIVND (reference sequence). CDR3 loop: CASSIEVGRHTDTQYF. The CDR3 DNA sequence: TGTGCCAGTAGTATAGAAGTAGGTAGGCACACAGATACGCAGTATTTT.

V gene TRBV10-3 combines with J gene TRBJ1-1, with D unclear. Per the germline V gene, CDR1 is ENHRY and CDR2 is SYGVKD. Trimming took 2 bases from V and 0 from J, leaving 7 bases between them. The CDR3 extends over 14 amino acids. Written as DNA, the CDR3 is TGTGCCATCAGTGAGAGCCTTGTGAACACTGAAGCTTTCTTT. Protein: CAISESLVNTEAFF.

The J gene is TRBJ2-1, the V gene TRBV14; 11 positions agree with TRBD2. The CDR3 contains 17 residues. Germline V gene lookup returns CDR1 SGHDN and CDR2 FVKESK. V lost 2 bases and J lost 7; bases outside the gene matches: 10. CDR3 DNA sequence: TGTGCCAGCAGCCAACGACTAGCGGGGATTGGTTATAATGAGCAGTTCTTC. Translating it yields CASSQRLAGIGYNEQFF.

This clone was seen a handful of times. The rearrangement uses TRBV7-9 and TRBJ1-2; D uncertain. This CDR3 has 13 amino acids. The germline gives CDR1 SEHNR, CDR2 FQNEAQ (reference sequence). V lost 1 base and J lost 9, with 12 bases in between. CDR3: CASSLGEAFRYTF. The CDR3 DNA follows: TGTGCCAGCAGCTTAGGTGAGGCCTTTCGCTACACCTTC.

V usage is TRBV7-9 and J usage is TRBJ1-1, with 12 bases identical to TRBD1. Germline V CDR1 and CDR2: SEHNR, FQNEAQ (reference sequence). The V segment lost 10 bases and the J segment 3 bases; nucleotides outside the gene matches: 9. CDR3 length: 15 amino acids. CDR3 in amino acids: CATSGQGARHTEAFF. Here the CDR3 DNA reads TGTGCCACCTCGGGACAGGGGGCTCGGCACACTGAAGCTTTCTTT.

The genes are TRBV27 and TRBJ2-5; D not certain. This CDR3 is built from 15 residues. V lost 5 bases and J 5 bases, leaving 18 bases between the germline ends. In germline, CDR1 is MNHEY, CDR2 SMNVEV (reference sequence). The CDR3 region is CASSPTLGRLETQYF. DNA for the CDR3: TGTGCCAGCAGTCCCACCTTGGGTCGATTGGAGACCCAGTACTTC.

The V and J genes are TRBV27 and TRBJ2-1, with 9 bases matching TRBD1. The CDR3 sequence is 15 residues long. Per the germline V gene, CDR1 is MNHEY and CDR2 is SMNVEV (reference sequence). Losses at the gene ends were 2 bases for V and 3 bases for J; bases not matched to a gene: 2. CDR3 sequence reads: CASSLDRGNYNEQFF. The CDR3 nucleotides are TGTGCCAGCAGTTTAGACAGGGGGAACTACAATGAGCAGTTCTTC.

This chain links TRBV7-8 with TRBJ2-1; 9 bases map to TRBD2. Germline CDR1 reads SGHVS; CDR2 reads FQNEAQ. The CDR3 loop spans 17 amino acids. J lost 0 bases, V lost 5 bases, and 8 bases had no gene match. The DNA for the CDR3 is TGTGCCAGCAGCCCCAATTTTAGCGGGAGCTCCTACAATGAGCAGTTCTTC. It specifies CASSPNFSGSSYNEQFF.

This chain links TRBV7-9 with TRBJ2-5; no reliable D call. V was pared by 0 bases and J by 5 bases, with 10 bases between. This CDR3 region has 14 residues. CDR1 and CDR2 (germline): SEHNR, FQNEAQ (reference sequence). The CDR3, as DNA: TGTGCCAGCAGCTTAGCGGAACGCGGCGAGACCCAGTACTTC. Its protein product is CASSLAERGETQYF.

The chain joins TRBV24-1 to TRBJ2-5; either TRBD1 or TRBD2 may fit D (6 bases each). Germline lookup yields CDR1 KGHDR and CDR2 SFDVKD. Trimming left V 3 bases short and J 5 bases short, with 12 bases between. The CDR3 length is 14 residues. CDR3 DNA sequence: TGTGCCACCAGTGATCCCGAGGGGGGCGAGACCCAGTACTTC. Protein product: CATSDPEGGETQYF.

The chain employs TRBV6-1 and TRBJ1-5; possibly TRBD1 for D (6 bases). CDR1 and CDR2 from the germline V gene are MNHNS and SASEGT. Trimming shortened V by 0 bases and J by 1 base, and 10 bases separated the two germline ends. CDR3 length: 16 amino acids. CDR3 sequence: CASSEAGTSSNQPQHF. The CDR3 DNA reads as TGTGCCAGCAGTGAAGCCGGGACAAGCAGCAATCAGCCCCAGCATTTT.

V usage is TRBV6-1 and J usage is TRBJ1-2; D is perhaps TRBD1 (6 bases). Per the germline V gene, CDR1 is MNHNS and CDR2 is SASEGT. The V and J ends lost 4 bases and 4 bases respectively, with 22 bases between them. CDR3 length equals 17 residues. CDR3 nucleotide sequence: TGTGCCAGCAGTGGCGGAGGCAGGGGCGGTAACCTCTATGGCTACACCTTC. Residues: CASSGGGRGGNLYGYTF.

The rearrangement uses TRBV27 and TRBJ2-3, with 12 bases fitting TRBD2. Looked up from germline, CDR1 is MNHEY and CDR2 is SMNVEV (reference sequence). Trimming at V came to 4 bases and at J to 3 bases, leaving 5 bases not matched to a gene. The CDR3 covers 16 residues. This CDR3 is CASSYRTSGTTDTQYF. CDR3 nucleotides: TGTGCCAGCAGTTATAGGACTAGCGGGACGACAGATACGCAGTATTTT.

In regard to this clone: The same CDR3 arises from other DNA sequences in this sample as well. The chain recombines TRBV2 with TRBJ1-1, with a weak D call TRBD1 (5 bases). Germline-derived CDR1 and CDR2 are SNHLY and FYNNEI. The CDR3 loop spans 13 amino acids. Trimming took off 6 bases at V and 0 bases at J, with 8 bases between the two ends. This CDR3 reads CASRRQLNTEAFF. CDR3 DNA sequence: TGTGCCAGCAGGAGACAGCTGAACACTGAAGCTTTCTTT. Variable domain in full (rest from reference TRBV2 and TRBJ1-1): EPEVTQTPSHQVTQMGQEVILRCVPISNHLYFYWYRQILGQKVEFLVSFYNNEISEKSEIFDDQFSVERPDGSNFTLKIRSTKLEDSAMYFCASRRQLNTEAFFGQGTRLTVV.

The CDR3 sequence is CASSYAGTSGNNEQFF. CDR3 in DNA: TGTGCCAGCAGTTACGCCGGGACTAGCGGAAACAATGAGCAGTTCTTC. This chain uses TRBV6-5 with TRBJ2-1; 11 nucleotides agree with TRBD2. Germline V gene lookup returns CDR1 MNHEY and CDR2 SVGAGI. With V trimmed by 2 bases and J by 5 bases, 5 bases remained unmatched. CDR3 length equals 16 residues.

The chain has TRBV11-3 and TRBJ2-5, with 14 bases identical to TRBD2. CDR3 length equals 16 residues. Looked up from germline, CDR1 is SGHNT and CDR2 is YENEEA. J lost 5 bases, V lost 1 base, and 3 bases had no gene match. The CDR3 DNA sequence: TGTGCCAGCAGCTTAGGGGGACTAGCGGGAGATGAGACCCAGTACTTC. Protein product: CASSLGGLAGDETQYF.

This sequence joins TRBV5-1 and TRBJ1-6; 8 bases line up with TRBD1. The V and J ends lost 1 base and 7 bases, in that order; junction bases with no gene match: 4. Per the germline V gene, CDR1 is SGHRS and CDR2 is YFSETQ. The CDR3 runs 15 residues. The chain's CDR3 is CASSLWQGANSPLHF. CDR3 nucleotides: TGCGCCAGCAGCTTGTGGCAGGGGGCAAATTCACCCCTCCACTTT.

The chain joins TRBV6-2 or TRBV6-3 to TRBJ2-7; D may be TRBD1 (6 bases). Germline CDR1 and CDR2: MNHEY and SVGEGT. CDR3 length: 13 amino acids. Trimming cost V 3 bases and J 6 bases, with 12 bases left between them. CDR3 sequence: CASSYYRGGEQYF. Written as DNA, the CDR3 is TGTGCCAGCAGTTATTACAGAGGGGGCGAGCAGTACTTC.

The chain combines TRBV4-2 with TRBJ1-2; possibly TRBD1 for D (5 bases). V was shortened by 0 bases and J by 8 bases, with 16 bases between the two germline ends. The CDR3 has 15 amino acids. CDR1 and CDR2 from the germline V gene are LGHNA and YNFKEQ. CDR3 loop: CASSQDGGVALGYTF. In nucleotides, the CDR3 is TGTGCCAGCAGCCAAGACGGGGGAGTTGCCCTGGGCTACACCTTC.

This chain uses TRBV11-2 with TRBJ2-7; 9 nucleotides match TRBD1. From germline, CDR1 is SGHAT and CDR2 FQNNGV. J lost 5 bases, V lost 6 bases, and 11 bases had no gene match. There are 15 residues in the CDR3. The DNA for the CDR3 is TGTGCCAGCAGGTCCGTACGGGACAGGGTTGACGAGCAGTACTTC. Its protein is CASRSVRDRVDEQYF.

This chain connects TRBV29-1 to TRBJ2-1; tentatively, D is TRBD1 (6 bases). Trimming cost V 6 bases and J 7 bases, with 13 bases left between them. Per the germline V gene, CDR1 is SQVTM and CDR2 is ANQGSEA. CDR3 length: 12 amino acids. The chain's CDR3 is CSVQGLGNEQFF. The CDR3 nucleotides read TGCAGCGTCCAGGGGTTGGGGAATGAGCAGTTCTTC.

This clone was counted only a few times. This chain uses TRBV6-6 with TRBJ2-2; D possibly corresponds to TRBD2 (6 bases). V was trimmed by 2 bases and J by 2 bases, leaving 9 bases between them. Germline loops: CDR1 MNHNY, CDR2 SVGAGI (reference sequence). The CDR3 consists of 15 residues. Here the CDR3 DNA reads TGTGCCAGCAGTTACCGGGAGCAAAACACCGGGGAGCTGTTTTTT. This sequence encodes CASSYREQNTGELFF.

The rearrangement joins TRBV29-1 to TRBJ2-7; perhaps TRBD2 as D (5 bases). In germline, CDR1 is SQVTM, CDR2 ANQGSEA. V lost 2 bases to trimming and J lost 6 bases, with 11 bases between them. The CDR3 extends over 12 amino acids. This CDR3 is CSVELAGIEQYF. CDR3 nucleotide sequence: TGCAGCGTTGAACTGGCCGGGATCGAGCAGTACTTC.

V usage is TRBV14 and J usage is TRBJ2-5; TRBD1 matches at 8 bases. Trimming cost V 1 base and J 6 bases; bases outside gene matches: 1. CDR1 and CDR2 from the germline V gene are SGHDN and FVKESK. This CDR3 comprises 13 residues. The CDR3 region has the DNA TGTGCCAGCAGCCAAGGGACAGGGCAGACCCAGTACTTC. Residues: CASSQGTGQTQYF.

The chain has TRBV4-1 and TRBJ1-4, with 11 nucleotides matching TRBD1. V gave up 3 bases and J gave up 5 bases; unmatched junction bases: 8. The CDR3 consists of 17 residues. Germline V CDR1 and CDR2: MGHRA, YSYEKL. CDR3: CASSHQGTGGSNEKLFF. Here the CDR3 DNA reads TGCGCCAGCAGCCACCAAGGGACAGGGGGATCGAATGAAAAACTGTTTTTT.